This TCR beta chain was captured by sequencing in a study of blood T cell repertoires in COVID-19. Sequencing was performed with immunoSEQ multiplex PCR; in TCRdb, only in-frame clones are kept and a portion is missing. Of over 65,000 clones listed, about nine tenths were seen once; the top ten hold under 1.2%. CDR1 is MNHEY, CDR2 SMNVEV, per germline (reference sequence). The length of the CDR3 is 14 residues. Trimming removed 6 bases from V and 5 bases from J; junction bases left unmatched: 3. The source is a human donor in a cohort sampled during active COVID-19. Material: peripheral blood. This chain joins TRBV27 and TRBJ2-1, with TRBD2 identical over 11 bases. In DNA form, the CDR3 reads TGTGCCAGCAGCCGTAGCGGGAGGGACAATGAGCAGTTCTTC. Its protein is CASSRSGRDNEQFF.